Given below is one TCR beta chain in context. The antigen is undetermined. The sample carries other DNA sequences with the same CDR3. This sample is drawn from a study of OX40 agonist ivuxolimab in advanced cancers. Study-level information: Aged about 20 to 85 with a mean of 60 years, they were about 78% male. Therapy given before enrollment (anti-PD-1, anti-PD-L1 or anti-CTLA-4) was allowed, and 30% to 50% had some. The study's findings and limits: A proportion of nonresponders additionally exhibited low normalized T-cell clonal expansion. Averaged across samples, CD8+ T cells carried more expanded clones than CD4+ did.

Some clones are missing from TCRdb's copy, which holds only in-frame ones; the method was immunoSEQ multiplex PCR. Among about 20,000 clones listed, 70% to 90% were seen once. Deletions cut 6 bases from V and 0 bases from J, with 9 bases between. Germline CDR1 reads MNHEY; CDR2 reads SMNVEV (reference sequence). This CDR3 comprises 13 residues. This specimen was CD4+ or CD8+ T cells sorted from blood, taken in a trial of the OX40 agonist ivuxolimab. The chain combines TRBV27 with TRBJ2-7, with a weak D call TRBD1 (6 bases). The sequence derives from an adult with an advanced solid tumor such as melanoma, head and neck, liver or kidney cancer. CDR3 loop: CASSLTGSYEQYF. DNA of the CDR3: TGTGCCAGCAGCCTGACAGGCTCCTACGAGCAGTACTTC.